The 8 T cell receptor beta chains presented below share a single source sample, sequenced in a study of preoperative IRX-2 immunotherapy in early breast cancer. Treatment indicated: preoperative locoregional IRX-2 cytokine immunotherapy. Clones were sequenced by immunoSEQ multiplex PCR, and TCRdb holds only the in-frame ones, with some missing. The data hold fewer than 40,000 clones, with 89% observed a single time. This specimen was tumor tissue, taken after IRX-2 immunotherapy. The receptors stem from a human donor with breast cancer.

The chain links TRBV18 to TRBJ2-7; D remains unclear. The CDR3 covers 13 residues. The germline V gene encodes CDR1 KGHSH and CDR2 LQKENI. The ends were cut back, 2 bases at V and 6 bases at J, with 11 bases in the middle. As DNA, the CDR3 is TGTGCCAGCTCACCAGGGCTGGATCGCGAGCAGTACGTC. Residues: CASSPGLDREQYV.

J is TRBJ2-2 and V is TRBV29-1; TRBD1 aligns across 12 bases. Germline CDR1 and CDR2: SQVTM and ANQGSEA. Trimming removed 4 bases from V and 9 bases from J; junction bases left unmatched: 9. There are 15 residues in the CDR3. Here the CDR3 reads CSVVTGTGGARELFF. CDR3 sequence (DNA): TGCAGCGTTGTAACCGGGACAGGGGGCGCGAGGGAGCTGTTTTTT.

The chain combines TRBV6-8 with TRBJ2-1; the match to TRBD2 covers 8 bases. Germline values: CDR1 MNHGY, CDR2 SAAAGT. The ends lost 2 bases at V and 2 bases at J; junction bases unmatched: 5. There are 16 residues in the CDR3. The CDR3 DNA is TGTGCCAGCAGTTACCCCCGCGGGGGGACCTACAATGAGCAGTTCTTC. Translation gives CASSYPRGGTYNEQFF.

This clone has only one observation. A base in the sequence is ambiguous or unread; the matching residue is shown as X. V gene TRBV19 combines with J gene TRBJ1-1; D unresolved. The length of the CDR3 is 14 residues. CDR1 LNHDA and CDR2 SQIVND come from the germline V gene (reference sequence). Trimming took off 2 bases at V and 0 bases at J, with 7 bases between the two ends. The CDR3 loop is CASSIXGMNTEAFF. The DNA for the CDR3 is TGTGCCAGTAGTATACMGGGGATGAACACTGAAGCTTTCTTT.

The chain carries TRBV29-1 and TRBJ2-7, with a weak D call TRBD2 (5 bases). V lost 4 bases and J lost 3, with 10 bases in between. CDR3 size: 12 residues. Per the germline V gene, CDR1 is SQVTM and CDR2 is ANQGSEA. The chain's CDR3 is CSVVPGIYEQYF. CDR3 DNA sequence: TGCAGCGTTGTCCCGGGAATCTACGAGCAGTACTTC.

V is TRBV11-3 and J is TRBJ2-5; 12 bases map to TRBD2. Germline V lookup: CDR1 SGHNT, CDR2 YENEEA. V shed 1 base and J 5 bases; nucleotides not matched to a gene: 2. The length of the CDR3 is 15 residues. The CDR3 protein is CASSLGTSGVETQYF. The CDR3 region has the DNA TGTGCCAGCAGCTTAGGGACTAGCGGGGTGGAGACCCAGTACTTC.

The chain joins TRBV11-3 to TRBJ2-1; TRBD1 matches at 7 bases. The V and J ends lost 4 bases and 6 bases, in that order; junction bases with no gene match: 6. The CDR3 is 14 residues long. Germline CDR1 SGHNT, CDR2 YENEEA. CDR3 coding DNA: TGTGCCAGCAGCTCCAGACAGGGTGGCAATGAGCAGTTCTTC. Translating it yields CASSSRQGGNEQFF.

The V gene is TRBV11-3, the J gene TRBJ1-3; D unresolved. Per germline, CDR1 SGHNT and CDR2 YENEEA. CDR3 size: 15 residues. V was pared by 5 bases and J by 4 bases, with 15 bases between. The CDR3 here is CASSQGPMGGNTIYF. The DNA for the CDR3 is TGTGCCAGCAGCCAAGGCCCCATGGGAGGAAACACCATATATTTT. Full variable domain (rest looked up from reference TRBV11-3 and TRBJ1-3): EAGVVQSPRYKIIEKKQPVAFWCNPISGHNTLYWYLQNLGQGPELLIRYENEEAVDDSQLPKDRFSAERLKGVDSTLKIQPAELGDSAVYLCASSQGPMGGNTIYFGEGSWLTVV.